This record concerns one TCR beta chain sequence. Its specificity is not known. The length of the CDR3 is 13 residues. Germline V lookup: CDR1 MDHEN, CDR2 SYDVKM. V was cut by 8 bases and J by 2 bases, with 12 bases left in between. This entry comes from a study of blood T cells in healthy people across ages. Notes on the study in general: Measured against age, TCR beta diversity per million T cells decreased in a roughly linear manner.

For the second PCR, which ran for about 6 to 11 cycles, a sample-barcoded 5' primer and a J-beta primer mix were used. TCRdb passed the 5' RACE reads through MiXCR, listing each CDR3 protein once. The sample includes more than 750,000 distinct CDR3 sequences, 25% to 30% of them seen just once. Healthy Caucasian individuals from Russia aged about 6 to 100 served as donors. There were at least 5 micrograms of total RNA extracted from every sample. The sample was also linked to a second study, of T cells of mothers and their children.

This chain links TRBV28 with TRBJ1-2, with D possibly matching TRBD1 (5 bases). Sequences were obtained from blood. The source is a woman in her 40s in good health. CDR3 sequence reads: CASLPGQNYGYTF. DNA of the CDR3: TGTGCCAGCCTCCCGGGGCAAAACTATGGCTACACCTTC.